Shown below are 26 T cell receptor beta chains from a single sample sequenced in a study of blood T cell repertoires in COVID-19. Using immunoSEQ multiplex PCR, the repertoire was profiled, and TCRdb retains in-frame clones only, with some absent. The sample has hundreds of thousands of clones, 65% to 90% seen once. Sequencing was carried out using peripheral blood. The receptors shown here come from a woman in her forties or fifties with acute or convalescent COVID-19.

The rearrangement links TRBV6-2 or TRBV6-3 to TRBJ1-2, with 8 positions matching TRBD1. Trimming removed 5 bases from V and 7 bases from J; junction bases left unmatched: 9. CDR1 and CDR2 from the germline V gene are MNHEY and SVGEGT. The CDR3 has 14 amino acids. The CDR3 reads CASSHRGVGGGYTF. CDR3 nucleotides: TGTGCCAGCAGTCACAGGGGGGTCGGAGGTGGCTACACCTTC.

This clone has just a few counts. This sequence joins TRBV2 and TRBJ2-5; 10 bases align to TRBD2. The CDR3 length is 14 residues. CDR1 SNHLY and CDR2 FYNNEI come from the germline V gene. J was trimmed by 0 bases and V by 6 bases; bases with no gene match: 1. This CDR3 is CASRLAGYQETQYF. The CDR3 region has the DNA TGTGCCAGCAGACTAGCGGGGTACCAAGAGACCCAGTACTTC.

The rearrangement uses TRBV7-2 and TRBJ2-2; TRBD1 might be the D (6 bases). Germline CDR1 and CDR2: SGHTA and FQGNSA. CDR3 size: 15 residues. Trimming left V 5 bases short and J 3 bases short, with 13 bases between. CDR3 DNA: TGTGCCAGCAGCCGGGACATCCTATACACCGGGGAGCTGTTTTTT. Translated, it gives CASSRDILYTGELFF.

The gene calls are TRBV29-1 and TRBJ2-2; D perhaps matches TRBD2 (6 bases). This CDR3 spans 13 amino acids. The germline V gene has CDR1 SQVTM and CDR2 ANQGSEA. Between the trimmed V and J ends, which lost 4 bases and 6 bases, there was a span of 12 bases. CDR3: CSVVRGDSGELFF. CDR3 sequence (DNA): TGCAGCGTTGTCAGAGGGGACTCCGGGGAGCTGTTTTTT.

With respect to this clone: Additional DNA sequences in this sample encode the identical CDR3. J is TRBJ1-5 and V is TRBV19; 9 bases match TRBD1. The trim removed 6 bases at V and 7 bases at J, leaving 4 bases unmatched. This CDR3 region has 13 residues. Germline V gene lookup returns CDR1 LNHDA and CDR2 SQIVND (reference sequence). The chain's CDR3 is CASRGQGGQPQHF. The CDR3 DNA is TGTGCCAGTAGGGGACAGGGAGGACAGCCCCAGCATTTT.

The chain couples TRBV28 to TRBJ1-2; TRBD1 matches 7 bases. V lost 2 bases to trimming and J lost 2 bases; unmatched junction nucleotides: 2. The germline gives CDR1 MDHEN, CDR2 SYDVKM. The CDR3 contains 14 residues. The CDR3 region is CASSLGRGNYGYTF. The DNA of the CDR3 is TGTGCCAGCAGTTTAGGCAGGGGGAACTATGGCTACACCTTC.

This chain links TRBV15 with TRBJ2-2; 12 bases align to TRBD2. Trimming took 0 bases from V and 5 from J; bases not matched to a gene: 7. The CDR3 contains 18 residues. From germline, CDR1 is LNHNV and CDR2 YYDKDF (reference sequence). CDR3 DNA sequence: TGTGCCACCAGCAGAGAAAGGCTAGCGGGAGGGAGGACCGGGGAGCTGTTTTTT. Residues: CATSRERLAGGRTGELFF.

The rearrangement joins TRBV27 to TRBJ1-5; no clear D gene. The germline V gene encodes CDR1 MNHEY and CDR2 SMNVEV (reference sequence). The CDR3 extends over 16 amino acids. The V gene lost 2 bases and the J gene lost 0 bases, with 11 bases spanning the gap. CDR3 in amino acids: CASSLHGRYSNQPQHF. DNA of the CDR3: TGTGCCAGCAGTTTACACGGCAGGTATAGCAATCAGCCCCAGCATTTT.

The CDR3 protein is CASSRQGSYNSPLHF. The CDR3 nucleotides read TGTGCCAGCAGTCGACAGGGTTCCTATAATTCACCCCTCCACTTT. This chain connects TRBV11-2 to TRBJ1-6, with 7 bases identical to TRBD1. The length of the CDR3 is 15 residues. V gave up 6 bases and J gave up 1 base; unmatched junction bases: 3. Germline-derived CDR1 and CDR2 are SGHAT and FQNNGV.

The J gene is TRBJ2-7, the V gene TRBV7-8, with TRBD1 matching over 9 bases. V trimming: 3 bases; J trimming: 4 bases; junction bases outside the gene matches: 16. In germline, CDR1 is SGHVS, CDR2 FQNEAQ. This CDR3 is 18 amino acids long. CDR3 sequence: CASSFNIFAGQGRYEQYF. CDR3 nucleotide sequence: TGTGCCAGCAGCTTTAATATATTTGCGGGACAGGGAAGGTACGAGCAGTACTTC.

This chain connects TRBV30 to TRBJ1-1; TRBD1 might be the D (5 bases). Germline CDR1 GTSNPN, CDR2 SVGIG (reference sequence). CDR3 length: 13 amino acids. V was pared by 4 bases and J by 4 bases, with 13 bases between. DNA for the CDR3: TGTGCCTGGACAGCAGGGTCCCCCACTGAAGCTTTCTTT. Encoded protein: CAWTAGSPTEAFF. Using reference TRBV30 and TRBJ1-1 for the parts outside the CDR3, the full variable domain is SQTIHQWPATLVQPVGSPLSLECTVEGTSNPNLYWYRQAAGRGLQLLFYSVGIGQISSEVPQNLSASRPQDRQFILSSKKLLLSDSGFYLCAWTAGSPTEAFFGQGTRLTVV.

CDR3 in amino acids: CAWRVRDLSSYEQYF. CDR3 bases: TGTGCCTGGAGAGTCCGGGACTTGAGCTCCTACGAGCAGTACTTC. The gene calls are TRBV30 and TRBJ2-7, with a possible D match to TRBD2 (6 bases). Germline V gene sequence: CDR1 GTSNPN, CDR2 SVGIG (reference sequence). Deletions cut 3 bases from V and 0 bases from J, with 15 bases between. This CDR3 is 15 amino acids long.

The J gene is TRBJ2-3, the V gene TRBV5-1, with D possibly matching TRBD1 (5 bases). This CDR3 region has 13 residues. Germline CDR1 and CDR2: SGHRS and YFSETQ. The ends were cut back, 6 bases at V and 4 bases at J, with 12 bases in the middle. In nucleotides, the CDR3 is TGCGCCAGCACCGCCGCAGGGCCAGATACGCAGTATTTT. Residues: CASTAAGPDTQYF.

V is TRBV9 and J is TRBJ1-6; no definite D call. V was shortened by 0 bases and J by 14 bases, with 15 bases between the two germline ends. The germline V gene has CDR1 SGDLS and CDR2 YYNGEE. The CDR3 totals 14 residues. The CDR3 sequence is CASSVDGLGGSLHF. The CDR3 nucleotides read TGTGCCAGCAGCGTAGACGGGCTGGGCGGGTCCCTCCACTTT.

This clone was detected a few times. V usage is TRBV28 and J usage is TRBJ1-2; tentatively, D is TRBD1 (5 bases). CDR3 size: 13 residues. Trimming took 4 bases from V and 6 from J, leaving 12 bases between them. The germline V gene encodes CDR1 MDHEN and CDR2 SYDVKM. CDR3 DNA: TGTGCCAGCAGTTCTGACAGTTTGCATGGCTACACCTTC. It codes for CASSSDSLHGYTF.

The V gene is TRBV27, the J gene TRBJ2-7; 8 bases line up with TRBD1. The V segment lost 5 bases and the J segment 1 base; nucleotides outside the gene matches: 4. Per the germline V gene, CDR1 is MNHEY and CDR2 is SMNVEV (reference sequence). The CDR3 totals 14 residues. The DNA of the CDR3 is TGTGCCAGCAGTCTTAGACAGGGGTCCTACGAGCAGTACTTC. It is translated as CASSLRQGSYEQYF.

This chain joins TRBV9 and TRBJ2-1, with D perhaps TRBD2 (5 bases). The V end was cut by 10 bases, the J end by 6 bases, with 11 bases between. This CDR3 region has 11 residues. Per germline, CDR1 SGDLS and CDR2 YYNGEE. CDR3 DNA: TGTGCCCCCCCGGGGTGCAATGAGCAGTTCTTC. This encodes CAPPGCNEQFF.

The chain links TRBV9 to TRBJ2-1, with a tentative D call TRBD1 (5 bases). There are 15 residues in the CDR3. The germline CDR1 and CDR2 sequences are SGDLS and YYNGEE. V was cut by 0 bases and J by 8 bases, with 15 bases left in between. In DNA, the CDR3 is TGTGCCAGCAGCGTAGGGCAGGGTAGTTCATATGAGCAGTTCTTC. This encodes CASSVGQGSSYEQFF.

The chain joins TRBV20-1 to TRBJ1-1, with D unresolved. This CDR3 comprises 13 residues. The V gene lost 3 bases and the J gene lost 1 base, with 9 bases spanning the gap. Germline CDR1 is DFQATT and CDR2 is SNEGSKA (reference sequence). CDR3 DNA: TGCAGTGCTAGTGCCGTATCGAACACTGAAGCTTTCTTT. It codes for CSASAVSNTEAFF.

For the CDR3, the DNA is TGTGCCAGCAGTGAATACTATGGCGGGGGCACAGATACGCAGTATTTT. Translating gives CASSEYYGGGTDTQYF. The genes are TRBV2 and TRBJ2-3; D is perhaps TRBD2 (6 bases). V lost 2 bases and J 1 base, leaving 13 bases between the germline ends. The CDR3 covers 16 residues. CDR1 is SNHLY and CDR2 is FYNNEI in the germline V gene. The full variable domain, its missing parts supplied by reference TRBV2 and TRBJ2-3, is EPEVTQTPSHQVTQMGQEVILRCVPISNHLYFYWYRQILGQKVEFLVSFYNNEISEKSEIFDDQFSVERPDGSNFTLKIRSTKLEDSAMYFCASSEYYGGGTDTQYFGPGTRLTVL.

V and J are TRBV6-5 and TRBJ2-7; TRBD1 aligns across 9 bases. V lost 6 bases and J lost 0; bases outside the gene matches: 6. This CDR3 is built from 15 residues. Per the germline V gene, CDR1 is MNHEY and CDR2 is SVGAGI. The CDR3 protein is CASRETGGSSYEQYF. CDR3 nucleotides: TGTGCCAGCAGAGAGACAGGGGGGAGCTCCTACGAGCAGTACTTC.

This chain uses TRBV2 with TRBJ2-1; no definite D call. The CDR3 sequence is 13 residues long. Germline V gives CDR1 SNHLY, CDR2 FYNNEI. V lost 7 bases and J 2 bases, leaving 9 bases between the germline ends. CDR3 amino acids: CASKSRTYNEQFF. The CDR3 nucleotides read TGTGCCAGCAAATCGCGAACCTACAATGAGCAGTTCTTC.

The V gene is TRBV15, the J gene TRBJ2-7; D perhaps matches TRBD2 (6 bases). Germline V gives CDR1 LNHNV, CDR2 YYDKDF (reference sequence). Trimming left V 4 bases short and J 3 bases short, with 22 bases between. There are 17 residues in the CDR3. The CDR3: CATSTPRGGTWGYEQYF. CDR3 DNA sequence: TGTGCCACCAGCACTCCGCGAGGAGGGACCTGGGGCTACGAGCAGTACTTC.

The V gene is TRBV5-1, the J gene TRBJ1-3; 7 bases line up with TRBD1. The germline V gene has CDR1 SGHRS and CDR2 YFSETQ. The length of the CDR3 is 14 residues. Trimming took 4 bases from V and 2 from J; bases not matched to a gene: 3. The CDR3 nucleotides are TGCGCCAGCAGCCCGACAGGGACTGGAAACACCATATATTTT. Translated: CASSPTGTGNTIYF.

V usage is TRBV19 and J usage is TRBJ1-5, with TRBD1 matching 7 bases. The CDR3 sequence is 16 residues long. V lost 5 bases to trimming and J lost 4 bases; unmatched junction nucleotides: 11. Germline V gene sequence: CDR1 LNHDA, CDR2 SQIVND (reference sequence). CDR3: CASSALRDSLNQPQHF. Here the CDR3 DNA reads TGTGCCAGTAGTGCCCTCCGGGACAGCCTGAATCAGCCCCAGCATTTT.

The DNA for the CDR3 is TGTGCCAGCAGTGTGAGCGGGGGGGCCCTCAATGAGCAGTTCTTC. Translation gives CASSVSGGALNEQFF. The rearrangement joins TRBV9 to TRBJ2-1; 10 nucleotides agree with TRBD2. V trimming: 5 bases; J trimming: 6 bases; junction bases outside the gene matches: 8. The CDR3 runs 15 residues. In germline, CDR1 is SGDLS, CDR2 YYNGEE. The whole variable domain, remainder taken from reference TRBV9 and TRBJ2-1, is DSGVTQTPKHLITATGQRVTLRCSPRSGDLSVYWYQQSLDQGLQFLIQYYNGEERAKGNILERFSAQQFPDLHSELNLSSLELGDSALYFCASSVSGGALNEQFFGPGTRLTVL.